Listed below are T cell receptor beta chains from one sample, sequenced in a study of T cells in Graves' hyperthyroidism and ophthalmopathy. TCRdb independently ran MiXCR on the multiplex PCR reads; one entry per CDR3 protein. The sample shows hundreds of thousands of distinct CDR3 sequences, around a quarter of them seen only once. Sequenced material: blood. The receptor source for this set is a man aged 40-49 years with Graves' hyperthyroidism that later progressed to Graves' ophthalmopathy. The CDR3 runs from the conserved cysteine through the conserved F or W. D genes are given only for firm matches. Some rows have no size entry. The others give once, few or many, or a class for an expanded clone.

d_gene,abundance,j_gene,v_gene,CDR3nt,CDR3aa
TRBD2,-,TRBJ2-7,TRBV20-1,TGCAGTGCTAGAGGTAGCGGGAGTACCTACGAGCAGTACTTC,CSARGSGSTYEQYF
TRBD2,many,TRBJ2-7,TRBV27,TGTGCCAGCAGTCCCACGACAGGGACTAGCGGGAGTCCGGGTTACGAGCAGTACTTC,CASSPTTGTSGSPGYEQYF
-,many,TRBJ1-3,TRBV15,TGTGCCACCAGCACCACGACATGGGCCGACGTAAACACCATATATTTT,CATSTTTWADVNTIYF
-,many,TRBJ1-5,TRBV29-1,TGCAGCGTTGGGAGCAGTAGCAATCAGCCCCAGCATTTT,CSVGSSSNQPQHF
TRBD2,many,TRBJ2-7,TRBV11-2,TGTGCCAGCAGCTTACTAGGAGCGGGAGGGCGGGAGCAGTACTTC,CASSLLGAGGREQYF
-,many,TRBJ2-7,TRBV28,TGTGCCAGCCAGGGCTACGAGCAGTACTTC,CASQGYEQYF
TRBD1,-,TRBJ1-1,TRBV27,TGTGCCAGCAGAAACAGGGGGGGAGTGAACACTGAAGCTTTCTTT,CASRNRGGVNTEAFF
TRBD1,once,TRBJ1-2,TRBV6-1,TGTGCCAGCAGTCCCGGACAGGCCTATGGCTACACCTTC,CASSPGQAYGYTF
-,few,TRBJ2-7,TRBV5-1,TGCGCCAGCAGCCCGGATTCTAACTCCGAGCAGTACTTC,CASSPDSNSEQYF
TRBD1,once,TRBJ2-7,TRBV6-1,TGTGCCAGCAGTCCCGGGACAGGGGATGAGCAGTACTTC,CASSPGTGDEQYF
-,many,TRBJ2-7,TRBV5-1,TGCGCCAGCAGCCTTGCCCTCGATCAATCGGTCGACGAGCAGTACTTC,CASSLALDQSVDEQYF
-,many,TRBJ1-3,TRBV29-1,TGCAGCGTTGAGGACCCATGGGGCGCTGGAAACACCATATATTTT,CSVEDPWGAGNTIYF
-,many,TRBJ2-6,TRBV30,TGTGCCGCCTCCTCTGGGGCCAACGTCCTGACTTTC,CAASSGANVLTF
TRBD2,many,TRBJ2-2,TRBV2,TGTGCCAGCAGTTCACTAGCGGTCGGGGAGCTGTTTTTT,CASSSLAVGELFF
-,many,TRBJ1-2,TRBV3-1,TGTGCCAGCAGCCCCCGGTGGGAGGGCGGCTACACCTTC,CASSPRWEGGYTF
-,many,TRBJ1-1,TRBV19,TGTGCCAGTAGGAGTCAGGGGTTGAACACTGAAGCTTTCTTT,CASRSQGLNTEAFF
-,-,TRBJ2-7,TRBV12-3/TRBV12-4,TGTGCCAGCAGCTACCAGACGGGCTACGAGCAGTACTTC,CASSYQTGYEQYF
-,once,TRBJ2-5,TRBV29-1,TGCAGCGTTGGGACAGAAGAGACCCAGTACTTC,CSVGTEETQYF
TRBD2,many,TRBJ2-5,TRBV11-2,TGTGCCAGCAGCTTAGGTGTAGCGGGAGAGGGACGAGGAGAGACCCAGTACTTC,CASSLGVAGEGRGETQYF
TRBD1,many,TRBJ2-5,TRBV29-1,TGCAGCGTTGGAGGGGGCAGGGGCGGTTTTGGGACCCAGTACTTC,CSVGGGRGGFGTQYF
TRBD2,many,TRBJ2-5,TRBV5-1,TGCGCCAGCAGATTTGGGTGGTCTCGCGGGAGGAGTGAAGAGACCCAGTACTTC,CASRFGWSRGRSEETQYF
TRBD1,-,TRBJ2-7,TRBV5-1,TGCGCCAGCAGCTCCGGACAGGGTTATTTCTACGAGCAGTACTTC,CASSSGQGYFYEQYF
-,-,TRBJ1-2,TRBV27,TGTGCCAGCAGTTTAAACCCTACCTATGGCTACACCTTC,CASSLNPTYGYTF
-,many,TRBJ1-1,TRBV30,TGTGCCTGGAGTTATGGACGGGGTAGCACTGAAGCTTTCTTT,CAWSYGRGSTEAFF
TRBD1,many,TRBJ2-7,TRBV5-1,TGCGCCAGCAGCTTGGGACAGGGGGCCCAACACTACTCCTACGAGCAGTACTTC,CASSLGQGAQHYSYEQYF
TRBD1,many,TRBJ1-1,TRBV20-1,TGCAGTGCTAGACGTCCGGCAGGGGGCCTAACTGAAGCTTTCTTT,CSARRPAGGLTEAFF
TRBD1,-,TRBJ2-7,TRBV28,TGTGCCAGCAGTTCCGGGAAGGACAGGGATTACGAGCAGTACTTC,CASSSGKDRDYEQYF
-,-,TRBJ1-1,TRBV6-1,TGTGCCAGCAGGCTCAGCCTTCCTGGGGACACTGAAGCTTTCTTT,CASRLSLPGDTEAFF
TRBD1,many,TRBJ1-3,TRBV24-1,TGTGCCACCAGTGATGGACAGGGAGGCTCTGGAAACACCATATATTTT,CATSDGQGGSGNTIYF
-,many,TRBJ1-1,TRBV18,TGTGCCAGCTCACCAAGTCCGGGCACTGAAGCTTTCTTT,CASSPSPGTEAFF
-,many,TRBJ2-4,TRBV19,TGTGCCAGTAGTAGAGGTGCCAAAAACATTCAGTACTTC,CASSRGAKNIQYF
-,-,TRBJ2-4,TRBV6-5,TGTGCCAGCAGTTACTCCGGGCCCGGGGACATTCAGTACTTC,CASSYSGPGDIQYF
TRBD2,many,TRBJ2-2,TRBV15,TGTGCCACCAGCAGCAATAGCGGGGACACCGGGGAGCTGTTTTTT,CATSSNSGDTGELFF
TRBD1,-,TRBJ1-6,TRBV7-2,TGTGCCAGCAGCGCGACCGGGACAGGGGGACTGCAGGCACCCCTCCACTTT,CASSATGTGGLQAPLHF
-,many,TRBJ1-5,TRBV7-9,TGTGCCAGCAGCCAGGACAATCAGCCCCAGCATTTT,CASSQDNQPQHF
TRBD2,many,TRBJ2-5,TRBV27,TGTGCCAGCAGTCTACGGACTAGCGGGAGTATCGAGACCCAGTACTTC,CASSLRTSGSIETQYF
TRBD2,-,TRBJ2-5,TRBV24-1,TGTGCCACCAGTGATCGGACTAGCGGGAGGGAGACCCAGTACTTC,CATSDRTSGRETQYF